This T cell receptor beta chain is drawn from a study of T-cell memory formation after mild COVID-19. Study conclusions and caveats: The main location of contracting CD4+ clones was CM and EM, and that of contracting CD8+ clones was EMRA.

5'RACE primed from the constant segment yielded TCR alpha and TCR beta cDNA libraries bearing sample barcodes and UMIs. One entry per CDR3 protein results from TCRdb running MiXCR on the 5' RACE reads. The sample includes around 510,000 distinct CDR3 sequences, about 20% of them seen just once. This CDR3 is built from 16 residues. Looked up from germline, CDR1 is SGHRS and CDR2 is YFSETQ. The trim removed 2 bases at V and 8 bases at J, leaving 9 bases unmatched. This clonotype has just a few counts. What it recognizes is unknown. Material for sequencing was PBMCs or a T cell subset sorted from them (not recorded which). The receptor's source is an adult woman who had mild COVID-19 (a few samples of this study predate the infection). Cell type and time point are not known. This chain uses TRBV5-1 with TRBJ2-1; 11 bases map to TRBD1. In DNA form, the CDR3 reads TGCGCCAGCAGCTTATCCGGGACAGGGGGTTATCATGAGCAGTTCTTC. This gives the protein CASSLSGTGGYHEQFF.